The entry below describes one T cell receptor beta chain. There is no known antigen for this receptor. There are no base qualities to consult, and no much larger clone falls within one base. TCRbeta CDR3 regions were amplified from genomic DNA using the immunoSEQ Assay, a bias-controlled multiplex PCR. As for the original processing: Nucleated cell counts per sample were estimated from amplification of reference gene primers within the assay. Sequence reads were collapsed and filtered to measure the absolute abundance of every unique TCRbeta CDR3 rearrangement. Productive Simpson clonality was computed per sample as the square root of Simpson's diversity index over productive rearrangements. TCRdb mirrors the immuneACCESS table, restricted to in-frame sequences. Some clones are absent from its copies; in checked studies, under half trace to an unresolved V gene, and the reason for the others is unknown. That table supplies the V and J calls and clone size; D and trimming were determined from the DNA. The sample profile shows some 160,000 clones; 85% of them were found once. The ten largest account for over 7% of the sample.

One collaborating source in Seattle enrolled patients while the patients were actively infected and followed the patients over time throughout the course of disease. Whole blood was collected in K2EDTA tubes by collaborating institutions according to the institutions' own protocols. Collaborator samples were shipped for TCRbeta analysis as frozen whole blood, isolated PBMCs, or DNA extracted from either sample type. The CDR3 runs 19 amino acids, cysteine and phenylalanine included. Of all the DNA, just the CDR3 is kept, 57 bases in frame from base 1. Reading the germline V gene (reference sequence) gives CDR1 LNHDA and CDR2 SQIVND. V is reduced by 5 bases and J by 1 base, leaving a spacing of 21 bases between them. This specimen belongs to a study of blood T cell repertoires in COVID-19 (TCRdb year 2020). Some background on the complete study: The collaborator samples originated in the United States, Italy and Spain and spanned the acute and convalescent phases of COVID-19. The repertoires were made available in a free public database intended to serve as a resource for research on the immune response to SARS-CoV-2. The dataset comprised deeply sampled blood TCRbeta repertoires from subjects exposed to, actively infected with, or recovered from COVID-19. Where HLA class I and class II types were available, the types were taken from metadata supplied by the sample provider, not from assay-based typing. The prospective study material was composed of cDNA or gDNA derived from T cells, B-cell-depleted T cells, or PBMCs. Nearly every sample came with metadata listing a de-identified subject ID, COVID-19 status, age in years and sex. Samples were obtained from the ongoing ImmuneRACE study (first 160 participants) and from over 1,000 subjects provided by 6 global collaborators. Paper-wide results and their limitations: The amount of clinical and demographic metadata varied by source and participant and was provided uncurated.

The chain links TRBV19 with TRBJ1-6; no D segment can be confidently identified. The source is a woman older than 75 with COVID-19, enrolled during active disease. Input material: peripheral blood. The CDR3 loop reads CASSSILLSIGSYNSPLHF. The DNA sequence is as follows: TGTGCCAGTAGTTCTATCCTCCTGAGTATCGGGTCCTATAATTCACCCCTCCACTTT.